The clone carrying this T cell receptor beta chain was seen only a few times. TCRdb redid the calling of the 5' RACE reads with MiXCR, one entry per CDR3 protein. The sample lists about 120,000 distinct CDR3 sequences, roughly an eighth seen once, with approximately 3.1% in the top ten. The ends lost 0 bases at V and 3 bases at J; junction bases unmatched: 6. This CDR3 comprises 15 residues. Germline V lookup: CDR1 GTSNPN, CDR2 SVGIG (reference sequence). This sample stems from a study of CD8 T cells in ankylosing spondylitis. The sequencing input was blood, either unsorted or a sorted T cell fraction (not recorded which). The gene calls are TRBV30 and TRBJ2-3, with 7 positions matching TRBD2. The source is a female donor with ankylosing spondylitis or in good health (not recorded which). The CDR3 DNA follows: TGTGCCTGGAGTGTAGGGGACTACCTTACAGATACGCAGTATTTT. Protein sequence: CAWSVGDYLTDTQYF.